The clone carrying this T cell receptor (beta chain) occurred once. This sample was taken from a study of T cell changes during pregnancy in multiple sclerosis. CDR1 is SGHTA, CDR2 FQGNSA, per germline. J lost 2 bases, V lost 5 bases, and 13 bases had no gene match. This CDR3 comprises 17 residues. Sequencing was performed with immunoSEQ multiplex PCR; in TCRdb, only in-frame clones are kept and a portion is missing. Of 50,000 to 75,000 clones listed, about 94% were seen once; the top ten hold roughly 2.6%. The clonotype was recovered from a female donor with multiple sclerosis, enrolled in a pregnancy study. The chain links TRBV7-2 to TRBJ1-2; 8 bases are shared with TRBD1. This sample comprised CD8+ T cells from peripheral blood mononuclear cells, obtained in the third trimester of pregnancy. This CDR3 is CASSEPGQETPNYGYTF. As DNA, the CDR3 is TGTGCCAGCAGCGAGCCGGGACAGGAGACCCCCAACTATGGCTACACCTTC.